This note documents a single T cell receptor (beta chain) sequence. J gave up 6 bases and V 10 bases, and 12 bases lay outside the gene matches. The CDR3 sequence is 14 residues long. Germline-derived CDR1 and CDR2 are MNHEY and SVGAGI. This record belongs to a study of blood T cells in healthy people across ages. Sample-barcoded 5' priming and a J-beta primer mix drove a second PCR of roughly 7 to 11 cycles. TCRdb called the 5' RACE reads again in MiXCR, with one record for every CDR3 protein. The sample records hundreds of thousands of distinct CDR3 sequences, about 29% being singletons. A further study also used this sample, focusing on T cells of mothers and their children.

This chain links TRBV6-5 with TRBJ2-1, with 7 bases identical to TRBD2. This receptor was identified in a boy under 10 years old in good health. The sample was blood. The CDR3 here is CATTLRDYPNEQFF. Here the CDR3 DNA reads TGTGCCACCACCCTGAGGGACTACCCCAATGAGCAGTTCTTC.